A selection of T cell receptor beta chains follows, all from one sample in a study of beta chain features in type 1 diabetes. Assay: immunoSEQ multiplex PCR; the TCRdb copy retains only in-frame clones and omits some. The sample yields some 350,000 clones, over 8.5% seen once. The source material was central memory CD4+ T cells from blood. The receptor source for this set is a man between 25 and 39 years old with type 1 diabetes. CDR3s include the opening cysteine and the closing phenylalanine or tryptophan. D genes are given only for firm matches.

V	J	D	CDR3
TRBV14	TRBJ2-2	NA	CATATGWNTGELFF
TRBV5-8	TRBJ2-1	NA	CASSRQAAYNEQFF
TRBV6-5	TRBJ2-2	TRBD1	CAIRKDRAEVFF
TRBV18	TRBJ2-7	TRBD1	CASSPPLTGTGYEQYF
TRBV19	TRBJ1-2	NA	CASHWRGTNYGYTF
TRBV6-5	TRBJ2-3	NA	CASSVVTDTQYF
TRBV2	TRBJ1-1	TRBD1	CASSYRGLDTEAFF
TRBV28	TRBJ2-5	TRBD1	CASTPTGGLRETQYF
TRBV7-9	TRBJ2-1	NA	CASSLFVDNEQFF
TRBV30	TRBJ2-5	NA	CAWSAPGQETQYF
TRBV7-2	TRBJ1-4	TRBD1	CASSQGIAGTGQEKLFF
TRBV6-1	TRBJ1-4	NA	CASSAVQYEKLFF
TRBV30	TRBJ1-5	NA	CAWSVSQTQPQHF
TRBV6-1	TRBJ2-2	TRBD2	CAISGLAGGPTGELFF
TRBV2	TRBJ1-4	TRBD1	CASSPTGEGEKLFF
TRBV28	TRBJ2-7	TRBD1	CAVEGAHEQYF
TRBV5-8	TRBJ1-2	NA	CASSFSRNYGYTF
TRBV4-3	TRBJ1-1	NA	CASSQAGADTEAFF
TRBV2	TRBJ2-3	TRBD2	CASRRLAGVTDTQYF
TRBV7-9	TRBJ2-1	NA	CASSLLRILSYNEQFF
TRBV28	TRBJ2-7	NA	CASSLPGGYSYEQYF
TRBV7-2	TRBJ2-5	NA	CASSLGGIRETQYF
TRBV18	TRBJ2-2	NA	CASSPAWGNTGELFF
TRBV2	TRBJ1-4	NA	CASTGVGEKLFF
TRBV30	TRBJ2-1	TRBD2	CAWSVRGGTWQFF
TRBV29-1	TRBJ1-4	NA	CSVAGAGVEKLFF
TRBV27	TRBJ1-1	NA	CASSLNGNTEAFF
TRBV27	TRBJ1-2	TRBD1	CASSSTFGQARAYDGYTF
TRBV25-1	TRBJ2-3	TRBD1	CASSEYAQGGTDTQYF
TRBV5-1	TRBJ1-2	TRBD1	CASSLAGDRTNYGYTF
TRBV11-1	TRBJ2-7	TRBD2	CASSLVASGLASGEQYF